This T cell receptor beta chain derives from a study of blood T cells in healthy people across ages. In regard to this clonotype: What it binds is not known.

V was shortened by 2 bases and J by 6 bases, with 17 bases between the two germline ends. CDR1 and CDR2 (germline): SGHTA, FQGNSA. The CDR3 sequence is 15 residues long. Points from the study as a whole: Unknown CMV status may confound age-related changes in expanded clones. Long-lived and aged donors differed, with more naive CD4+ cells and higher diversity in the long-lived.

Next came a second PCR, run for about 7 to 12 cycles, which used a sample-barcoded 5' primer along with a J-beta primer mix. Via MiXCR, TCRdb re-called the 5' RACE reads, giving one row per CDR3 protein. In the table there are hundreds of thousands of distinct CDR3 sequences, under 45% of which are singletons. Sequenced sample: blood. The chain links TRBV7-2 to TRBJ2-7; D perhaps matches TRBD2 (5 bases). The clonotype was recovered from a man between 60 and 70 years old in good health. The CDR3 is CASSLTGLEGTEQYF. CDR3 bases: TGTGCCAGCAGCTTAACGGGATTAGAGGGTACCGAGCAGTACTTC.